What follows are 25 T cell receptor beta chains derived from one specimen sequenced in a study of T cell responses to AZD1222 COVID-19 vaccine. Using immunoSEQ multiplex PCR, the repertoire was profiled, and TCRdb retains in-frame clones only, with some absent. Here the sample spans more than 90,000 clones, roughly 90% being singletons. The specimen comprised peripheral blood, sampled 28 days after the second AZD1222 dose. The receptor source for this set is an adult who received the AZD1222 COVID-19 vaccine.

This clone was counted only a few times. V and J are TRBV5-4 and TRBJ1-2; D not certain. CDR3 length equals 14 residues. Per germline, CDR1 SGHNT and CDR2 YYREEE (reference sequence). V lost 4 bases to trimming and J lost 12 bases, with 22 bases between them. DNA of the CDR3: TGTGCCAGCAGCAGGCCATTGGATAGGTTCGAACACACCTTC. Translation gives CASSRPLDRFEHTF.

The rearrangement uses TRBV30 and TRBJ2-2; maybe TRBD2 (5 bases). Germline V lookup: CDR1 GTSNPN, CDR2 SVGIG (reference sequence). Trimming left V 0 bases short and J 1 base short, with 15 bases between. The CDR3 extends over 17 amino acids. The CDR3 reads CAWSVWARGKNTGELFF. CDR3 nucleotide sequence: TGTGCCTGGAGTGTATGGGCCCGGGGAAAGAACACCGGGGAGCTGTTTTTT. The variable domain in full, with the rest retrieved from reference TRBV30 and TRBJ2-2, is SQTIHQWPATLVQPVGSPLSLECTVEGTSNPNLYWYRQAAGRGLQLLFYSVGIGQISSEVPQNLSASRPQDRQFILSSKKLLLSDSGFYLCAWSVWARGKNTGELFFGEGSRLTVL.

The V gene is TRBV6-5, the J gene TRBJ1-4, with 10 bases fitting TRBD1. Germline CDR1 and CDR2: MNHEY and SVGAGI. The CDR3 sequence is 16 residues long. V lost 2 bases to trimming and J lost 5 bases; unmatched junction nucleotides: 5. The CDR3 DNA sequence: TGTGCCAGCAGTTACGGGTCGGGACAGGGGAATGAAAAACTGTTTTTT. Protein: CASSYGSGQGNEKLFF.

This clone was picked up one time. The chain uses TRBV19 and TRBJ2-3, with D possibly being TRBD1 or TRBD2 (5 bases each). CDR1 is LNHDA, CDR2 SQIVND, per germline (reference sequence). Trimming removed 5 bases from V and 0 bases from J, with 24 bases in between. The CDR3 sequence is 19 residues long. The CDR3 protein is CASSPRLDTRGVSTDTQYF. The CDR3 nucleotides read TGTGCCAGTAGTCCCCGGTTGGACACCCGAGGGGTTAGCACAGATACGCAGTATTTT.

Written as DNA, the CDR3 is TGCGCCAGCAGTATAACGGACAGGGGGGATGAGCAGTACTTC. As protein: CASSITDRGDEQYF. The genes are TRBV10-2 and TRBJ2-7, with TRBD1 matching 10 bases. V was pared by 5 bases and J by 7 bases, with 8 bases of the junction left unmatched. Germline CDR1 and CDR2: WSHSY and SAAADI. CDR3 length: 14 residues.

CDR3 DNA: TGTGCCAGCAGCTCGGTTCTTTGGGGGGCGAATGGCTACACCTTC. Protein sequence: CASSSVLWGANGYTF. The chain links TRBV5-6 to TRBJ1-2; possibly TRBD1 for D (6 bases). Germline V CDR1 and CDR2: SGHDT, YYEEEE. There are 15 residues in the CDR3. Trimming removed 3 bases from V and 6 bases from J, with 18 bases in between.

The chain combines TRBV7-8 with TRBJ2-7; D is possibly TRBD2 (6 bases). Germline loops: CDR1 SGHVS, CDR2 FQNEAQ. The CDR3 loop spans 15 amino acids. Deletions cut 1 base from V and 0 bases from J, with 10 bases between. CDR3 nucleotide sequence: TGTGCCAGCAGCTTAGATGCGGGGAGCTCCTACGAGCAGTACTTC. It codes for CASSLDAGSSYEQYF.

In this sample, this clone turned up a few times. The CDR3 is CASSRMGQSSEKLFF. DNA for the CDR3: TGCGCCAGCAGCCGCATGGGACAGTCAAGTGAAAAACTGTTTTTT. The chain recombines TRBV5-1 with TRBJ1-4, with TRBD1 identical over 7 bases. CDR3 length equals 15 residues. J was trimmed by 7 bases and V by 4 bases; bases with no gene match: 10. CDR1 and CDR2 (germline): SGHRS, YFSETQ.

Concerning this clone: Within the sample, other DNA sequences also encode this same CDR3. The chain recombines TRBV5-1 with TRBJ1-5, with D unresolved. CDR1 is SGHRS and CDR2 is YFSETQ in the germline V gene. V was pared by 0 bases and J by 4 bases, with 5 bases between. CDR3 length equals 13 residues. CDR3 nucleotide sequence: TGCGCCAGCAGCTTGGACGGGAATCAGCCCCAGCATTTT. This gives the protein CASSLDGNQPQHF.

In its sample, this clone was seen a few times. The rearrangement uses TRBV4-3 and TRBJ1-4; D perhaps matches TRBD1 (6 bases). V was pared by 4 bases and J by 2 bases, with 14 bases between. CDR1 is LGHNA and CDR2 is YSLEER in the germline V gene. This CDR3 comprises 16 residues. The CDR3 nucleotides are TGCGCCAGCAGCCCCAGGGGTCCCCCGACTAATGAAAAACTGTTTTTT. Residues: CASSPRGPPTNEKLFF.

CDR3 bases: TGTGCCAGCAGCTCCAGATGGGCTAGCGGGAAGTTAAGCTCCTACGAGCAGTACTTC. Its protein product is CASSSRWASGKLSSYEQYF. The gene calls are TRBV7-6 and TRBJ2-7; TRBD2 agrees at 9 bases. The J segment lost 0 bases and the V segment lost 4 bases, leaving 16 bases of the junction unmatched. Germline V gene lookup returns CDR1 SGHVS and CDR2 FNYEAQ. This CDR3 spans 19 amino acids.

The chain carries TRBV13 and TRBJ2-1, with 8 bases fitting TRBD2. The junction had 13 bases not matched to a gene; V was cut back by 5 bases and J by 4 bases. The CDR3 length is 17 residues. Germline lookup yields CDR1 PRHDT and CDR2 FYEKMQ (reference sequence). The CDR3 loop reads CASSPDFSSGMYNEQFF. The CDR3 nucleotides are TGTGCCAGCAGCCCCGACTTCAGTAGCGGGATGTACAATGAGCAGTTCTTC.

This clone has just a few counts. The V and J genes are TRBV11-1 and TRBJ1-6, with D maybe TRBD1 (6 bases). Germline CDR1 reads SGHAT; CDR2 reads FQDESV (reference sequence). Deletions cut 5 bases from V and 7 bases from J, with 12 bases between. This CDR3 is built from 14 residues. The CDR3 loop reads CASSPTGYNSPLHF. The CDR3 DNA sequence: TGTGCCAGCAGCCCTACAGGGTACAATTCACCCCTCCACTTT.

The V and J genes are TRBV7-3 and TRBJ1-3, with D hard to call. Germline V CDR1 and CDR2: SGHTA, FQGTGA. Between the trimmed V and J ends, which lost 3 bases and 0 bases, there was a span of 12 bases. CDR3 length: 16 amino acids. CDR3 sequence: CASSFAADLSGNTIYF. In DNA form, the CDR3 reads TGTGCCAGCAGCTTTGCGGCAGACCTCTCTGGAAACACCATATATTTT.

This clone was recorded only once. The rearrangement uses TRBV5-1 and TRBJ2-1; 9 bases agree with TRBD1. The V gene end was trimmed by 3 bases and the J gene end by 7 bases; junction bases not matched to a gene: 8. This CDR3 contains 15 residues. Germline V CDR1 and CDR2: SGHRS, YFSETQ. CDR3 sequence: CASSSRDRAENEQFF. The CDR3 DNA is TGCGCCAGCAGCTCCCGGGACAGGGCTGAGAATGAGCAGTTCTTC. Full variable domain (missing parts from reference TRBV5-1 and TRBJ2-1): KAGVTQTPRYLIKTRGQQVTLSCSPISGHRSVSWYQQTPGQGLQFLFEYFSETQRNKGNFPGRFSGRQFSNSRSEMNVSTLELGDSALYLCASSSRDRAENEQFFGPGTRLTVL.

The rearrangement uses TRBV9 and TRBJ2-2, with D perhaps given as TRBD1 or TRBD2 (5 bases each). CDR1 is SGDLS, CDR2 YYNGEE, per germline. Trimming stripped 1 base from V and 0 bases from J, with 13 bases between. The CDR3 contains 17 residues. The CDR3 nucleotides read TGTGCCAGCAGCGTACGGGGACCGATAACGAACACCGGGGAGCTGTTTTTT. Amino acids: CASSVRGPITNTGELFF.

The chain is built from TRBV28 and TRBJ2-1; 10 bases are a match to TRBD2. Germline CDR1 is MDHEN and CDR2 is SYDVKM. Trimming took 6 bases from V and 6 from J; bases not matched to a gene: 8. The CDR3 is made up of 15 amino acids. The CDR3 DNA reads TGTGCCAGCAGCCGTCTAGCGGGAGAGTTCAATGAGCAGTTCTTC. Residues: CASSRLAGEFNEQFF.

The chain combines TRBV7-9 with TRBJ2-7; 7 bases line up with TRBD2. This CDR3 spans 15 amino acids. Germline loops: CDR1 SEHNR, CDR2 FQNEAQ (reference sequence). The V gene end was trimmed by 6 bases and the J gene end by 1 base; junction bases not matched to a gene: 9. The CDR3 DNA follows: TGTGCCAGCAGTCAAGCTCTAGCGGAGTCCTACGAGCAGTACTTC. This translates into CASSQALAESYEQYF.

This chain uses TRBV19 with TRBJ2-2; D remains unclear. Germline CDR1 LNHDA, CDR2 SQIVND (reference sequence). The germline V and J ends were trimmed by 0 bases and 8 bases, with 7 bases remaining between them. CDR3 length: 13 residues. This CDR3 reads CASSIDLGGELFF. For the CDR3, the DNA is TGTGCCAGTAGTATAGATTTAGGTGGGGAGCTGTTTTTT.

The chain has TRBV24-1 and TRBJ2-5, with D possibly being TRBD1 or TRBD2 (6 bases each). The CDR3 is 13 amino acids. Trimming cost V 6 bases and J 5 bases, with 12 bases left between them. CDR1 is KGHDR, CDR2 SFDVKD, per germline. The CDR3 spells CATSSGGRETQYF. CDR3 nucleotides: TGTGCCACCAGTTCCGGGGGCCGGGAGACCCAGTACTTC.

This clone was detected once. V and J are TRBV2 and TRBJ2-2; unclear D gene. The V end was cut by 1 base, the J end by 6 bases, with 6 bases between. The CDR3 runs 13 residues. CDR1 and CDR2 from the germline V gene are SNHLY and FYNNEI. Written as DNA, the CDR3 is TGTGCCAGCAGTGAAGTTCGCGCCGGGGAGCTGTTTTTT. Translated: CASSEVRAGELFF.

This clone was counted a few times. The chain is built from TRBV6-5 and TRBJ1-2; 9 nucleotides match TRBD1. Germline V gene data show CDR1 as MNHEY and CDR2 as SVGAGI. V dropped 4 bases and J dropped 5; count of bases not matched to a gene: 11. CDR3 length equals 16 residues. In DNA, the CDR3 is TGTGCCAGCAGTTTTATCCGAACAGGGGGCGGGTATGGCTACACCTTC. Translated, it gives CASSFIRTGGGYGYTF.

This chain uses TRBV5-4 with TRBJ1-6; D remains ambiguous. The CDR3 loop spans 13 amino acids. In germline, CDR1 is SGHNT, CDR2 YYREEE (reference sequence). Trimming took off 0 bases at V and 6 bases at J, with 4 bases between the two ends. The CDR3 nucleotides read TGTGCCAGCAGCTTGGCAGTTAATTCACCCCTCCACTTT. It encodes CASSLAVNSPLHF. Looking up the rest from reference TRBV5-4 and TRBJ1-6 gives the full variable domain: ETGVTQSPTHLIKTRGQQVTLRCSSQSGHNTVSWYQQALGQGPQFIFQYYREEENGRGNFPPRFSGLQFPNYSSELNVNALELDDSALYLCASSLAVNSPLHFGNGTRLTVT.

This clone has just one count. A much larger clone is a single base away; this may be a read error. CDR3 sequence (DNA): TGTGCCAGCAGTGACGTCGGAAACACCATATATTTT. Its protein is CASSDVGNTIYF. The genes are TRBV6-1 and TRBJ1-3; D is unresolved. The germline CDR1 and CDR2 sequences are MNHNS and SASEGT. The CDR3 contains 12 residues. V lost 3 bases to trimming and J lost 4 bases, with 4 bases between them.

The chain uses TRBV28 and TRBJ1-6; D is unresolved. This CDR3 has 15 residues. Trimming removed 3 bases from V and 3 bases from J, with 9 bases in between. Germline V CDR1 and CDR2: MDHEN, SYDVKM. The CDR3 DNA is TGTGCCAGCAGTTTGACCTTGGACTATAATTCACCCCTCCACTTT. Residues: CASSLTLDYNSPLHF.